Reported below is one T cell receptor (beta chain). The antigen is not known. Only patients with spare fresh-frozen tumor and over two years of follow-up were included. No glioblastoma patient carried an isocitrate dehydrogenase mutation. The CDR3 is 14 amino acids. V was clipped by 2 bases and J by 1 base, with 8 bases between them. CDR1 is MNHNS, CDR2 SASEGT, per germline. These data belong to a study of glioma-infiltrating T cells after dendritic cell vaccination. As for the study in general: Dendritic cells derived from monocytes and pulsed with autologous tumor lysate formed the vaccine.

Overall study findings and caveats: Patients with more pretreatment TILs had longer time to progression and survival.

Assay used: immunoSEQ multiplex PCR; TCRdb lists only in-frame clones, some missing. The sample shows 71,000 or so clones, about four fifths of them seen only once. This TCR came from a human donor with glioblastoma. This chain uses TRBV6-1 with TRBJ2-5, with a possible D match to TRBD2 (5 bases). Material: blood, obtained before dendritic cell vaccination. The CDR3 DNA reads TGTGCCAGCAGTGAATTCGGGGTCCAAGAGACCCAGTACTTC. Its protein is CASSEFGVQETQYF.